The clone carrying this TCR beta chain has just one count. Its specificity is unknown. This entry is derived from a study of T cell responses to AZD1222 COVID-19 vaccine. Study-wide context: Timing groups of about 4 and about 12 weeks for second doses were pooled.

Study-wide results and caveats: There were repertoire samples only from the period after the peak T cell response. Across spike, vaccine-associated CD4 TCRs were found, dominant at 160-218 and 743-854. White British people made up most donors, females outnumbered males, and clonal diversity was possibly underestimated.

Clones were read by immunoSEQ multiplex PCR, and TCRdb kept only the in-frame ones, dropping some. The table lists about 130,000 clones, approximately 85% of them singletons, with roughly 1.6% in the top ten. Germline V lookup: CDR1 GTSNPN, CDR2 SVGIG (reference sequence). V shed 2 bases and J shed 2 bases, with 21 bases lying between them. The CDR3 length is 17 residues. Sequenced here: peripheral blood, sampled on day 0 of AZD1222 vaccination. The rearrangement uses TRBV30 and TRBJ2-5, with D perhaps matching TRBD2 (6 bases). The source is an adult in good health. The CDR3 loop reads CAWSLNGIAAKQETQYF. The CDR3 DNA follows: TGTGCCTGGAGTCTCAATGGAATAGCGGCAAAACAAGAGACCCAGTACTTC. The full variable domain, in which reference TRBV30 and TRBJ2-5 provide the parts outside the CDR3, is SQTIHQWPATLVQPVGSPLSLECTVEGTSNPNLYWYRQAAGRGLQLLFYSVGIGQISSEVPQNLSASRPQDRQFILSSKKLLLSDSGFYLCAWSLNGIAAKQETQYFGPGTRLLVL.